The 5 T cell receptor beta chains reported below all come from one sample, sequenced in a study of CD8 T cells in Susac syndrome. A quantity of roughly 0.5 to 1 ug RNA underwent reverse transcription using random hexamers. Via MiXCR, TCRdb re-called the immunoSEQ multiplex PCR reads, giving one row per CDR3 protein. Among 180,000 or so distinct CDR3 sequences listed, about 95% were seen once. Material: CD4+ T cells from PBMCs. These receptors were taken from a human donor in good health.

CDR3 sequence (DNA): TGTGCCAGCAGTTTCACAGGGGGTTATCAGCCCCAGCATTTT. Protein product: CASSFTGGYQPQHF. This rearrangement joins TRBV28 to TRBJ1-5; 8 nucleotides match TRBD1. The CDR3 contains 14 residues. Losses at the gene ends were 3 bases for V and 5 bases for J; bases not matched to a gene: 3. Per the germline V gene, CDR1 is MDHEN and CDR2 is SYDVKM.

The chain uses TRBV4-2 and TRBJ2-1; 11 bases are shared with TRBD1. Germline V lookup: CDR1 LGHNA, CDR2 YNFKEQ. This CDR3 spans 15 amino acids. With V trimmed by 4 bases and J by 5 bases, 4 bases remained unmatched. CDR3 sequence reads: CASSLRDRGDNEQFF. In DNA, the CDR3 is TGTGCCAGCAGCCTCCGGGACAGGGGGGACAATGAGCAGTTCTTC.

The genes are TRBV27 and TRBJ1-1, with D maybe TRBD1 (5 bases). Germline V gene sequence: CDR1 MNHEY, CDR2 SMNVEV (reference sequence). CDR3 length equals 14 residues. V was shortened by 5 bases and J by 5 bases, with 15 bases between the two germline ends. The CDR3 DNA reads TGTGCCAGCAGTCGGACACCTCAGAGTACTGAAGCTTTCTTT. This translates into CASSRTPQSTEAFF.

This chain joins TRBV9 and TRBJ2-2; D gene ambiguous. Looked up from germline, CDR1 is SGDLS and CDR2 is YYNGEE. This CDR3 region has 14 residues. The V end was cut by 2 bases, the J end by 3 bases, with 8 bases between. The DNA for the CDR3 is TGTGCCAGCAGCGTCGCGGAAGACACCGGGGAGCTGTTTTTT. It specifies CASSVAEDTGELFF. Together with reference TRBV9 and TRBJ2-2, the CDR3 gives the full variable domain: DSGVTQTPKHLITATGQRVTLRCSPRSGDLSVYWYQQSLDQGLQFLIQYYNGEERAKGNILERFSAQQFPDLHSELNLSSLELGDSALYFCASSVAEDTGELFFGEGSRLTVL.

This clonotype was detected once. The chain combines TRBV28 with TRBJ2-5; D is ambiguous. The CDR3 runs 13 residues. The germline CDR1 and CDR2 sequences are MDHEN and SYDVKM. The V and J ends lost 4 bases and 5 bases respectively, with 11 bases between them. The DNA of the CDR3 is TGTGCCAGCAGTTATGGGGTAGAGGAGACCCAGTACTTC. This codes for CASSYGVEETQYF.